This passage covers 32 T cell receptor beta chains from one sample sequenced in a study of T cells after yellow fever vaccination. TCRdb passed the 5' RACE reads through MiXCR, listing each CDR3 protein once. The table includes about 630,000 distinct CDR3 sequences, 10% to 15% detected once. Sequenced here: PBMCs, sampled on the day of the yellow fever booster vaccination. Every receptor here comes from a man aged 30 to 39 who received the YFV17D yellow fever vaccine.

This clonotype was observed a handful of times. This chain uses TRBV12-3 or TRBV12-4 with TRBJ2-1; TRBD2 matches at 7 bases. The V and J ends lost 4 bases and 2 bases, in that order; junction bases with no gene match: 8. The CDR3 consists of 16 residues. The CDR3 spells CASSYPKRDPYNEQFF. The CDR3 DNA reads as TGTGCCAGCAGTTACCCCAAGCGGGACCCCTACAATGAGCAGTTCTTC.

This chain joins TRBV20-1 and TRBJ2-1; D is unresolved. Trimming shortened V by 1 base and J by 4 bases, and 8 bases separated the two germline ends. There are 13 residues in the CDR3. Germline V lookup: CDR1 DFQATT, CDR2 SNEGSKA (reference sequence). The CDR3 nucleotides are TGCAGTGCTAGAGTTAGAATTTACAATGAGCAGTTCTTC. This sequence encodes CSARVRIYNEQFF.

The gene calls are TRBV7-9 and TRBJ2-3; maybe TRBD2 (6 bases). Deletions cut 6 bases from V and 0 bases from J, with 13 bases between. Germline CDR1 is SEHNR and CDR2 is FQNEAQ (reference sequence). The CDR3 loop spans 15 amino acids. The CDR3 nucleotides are TGTGCCAGCAGAAAAGCGGGCTCTAGCACAGATACGCAGTATTTT. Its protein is CASRKAGSSTDTQYF.

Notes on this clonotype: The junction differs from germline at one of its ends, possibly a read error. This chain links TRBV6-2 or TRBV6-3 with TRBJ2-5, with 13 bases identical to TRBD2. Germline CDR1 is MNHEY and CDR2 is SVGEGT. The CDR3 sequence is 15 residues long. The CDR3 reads CASFSGTSGIKTLYF. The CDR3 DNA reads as TGTGCCAGCTTCTCCGGGACTAGCGGGATTAAGACCCTGTACTTC.

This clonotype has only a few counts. The CDR3, as DNA: TGCGCCAGCAGCTTGGGTAGCCCCCAGCTTACTGAAGCTTTCTTT. It is translated as CASSLGSPQLTEAFF. The genes are TRBV5-1 and TRBJ1-1, with unresolved D. The CDR3 spans 15 residues. Trimming cost V 0 bases and J 5 bases, with 14 bases left between them. Germline V gene sequence: CDR1 SGHRS, CDR2 YFSETQ.

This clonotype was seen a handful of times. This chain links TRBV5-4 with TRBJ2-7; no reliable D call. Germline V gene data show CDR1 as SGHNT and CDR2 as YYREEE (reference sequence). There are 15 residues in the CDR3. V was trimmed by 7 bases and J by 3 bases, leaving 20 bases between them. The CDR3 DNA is TGTGCCAGCCCACCCCAAGGGCTAGACGTCTACGAGCAGTACTTC. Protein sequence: CASPPQGLDVYEQYF.

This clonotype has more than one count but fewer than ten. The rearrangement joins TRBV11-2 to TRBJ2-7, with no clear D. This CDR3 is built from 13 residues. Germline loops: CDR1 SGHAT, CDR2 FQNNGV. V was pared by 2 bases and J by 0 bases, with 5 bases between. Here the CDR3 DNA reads TGTGCCAGCAGCTTAAGGTTCTCCTACGAGCAGTACTTC. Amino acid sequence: CASSLRFSYEQYF.

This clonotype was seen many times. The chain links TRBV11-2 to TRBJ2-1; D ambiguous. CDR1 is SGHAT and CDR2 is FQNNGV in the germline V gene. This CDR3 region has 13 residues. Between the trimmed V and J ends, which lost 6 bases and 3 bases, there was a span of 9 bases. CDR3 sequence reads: CASSLENYNEQFF. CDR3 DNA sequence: TGTGCCAGCAGTCTGGAGAACTACAATGAGCAGTTCTTC.

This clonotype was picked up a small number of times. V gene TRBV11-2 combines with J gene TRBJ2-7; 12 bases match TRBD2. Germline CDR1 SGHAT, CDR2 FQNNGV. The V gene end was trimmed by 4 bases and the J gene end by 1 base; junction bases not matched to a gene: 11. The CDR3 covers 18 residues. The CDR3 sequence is CASSSQPLAGGGSYEQYF. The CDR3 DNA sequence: TGTGCCAGCAGCTCCCAGCCACTAGCGGGAGGCGGTTCCTACGAGCAGTACTTC.

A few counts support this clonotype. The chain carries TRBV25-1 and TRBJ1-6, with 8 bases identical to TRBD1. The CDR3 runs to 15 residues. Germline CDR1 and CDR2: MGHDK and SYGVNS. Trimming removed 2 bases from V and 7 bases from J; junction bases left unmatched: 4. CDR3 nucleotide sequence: TGTGCCAGCAGTGAAGGCCGACAGGGGAATTCACCCCTCCACTTT. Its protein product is CASSEGRQGNSPLHF. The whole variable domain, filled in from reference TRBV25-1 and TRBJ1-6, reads EADIYQTPRYLVIGTGKKITLECSQTMGHDKMYWYQQDPGMELHLIHYSYGVNSTEKGDLSSESTVSRIRTEHFPLTLESARPSHTSQYLCASSEGRQGNSPLHFGNGTRLTVT.

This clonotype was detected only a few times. The CDR3 DNA is TGTGCCAGCAGCCACCCAGGCGGGGAGAACACTGAAGCTTTCTTT. Its translation is CASSHPGGENTEAFF. The chain recombines TRBV3-1 with TRBJ1-1; no clear D gene. The CDR3 spans 15 residues. V was clipped by 3 bases and J by 1 base, with 12 bases between them. The germline V gene encodes CDR1 LGHDT and CDR2 YNNKEL (reference sequence).

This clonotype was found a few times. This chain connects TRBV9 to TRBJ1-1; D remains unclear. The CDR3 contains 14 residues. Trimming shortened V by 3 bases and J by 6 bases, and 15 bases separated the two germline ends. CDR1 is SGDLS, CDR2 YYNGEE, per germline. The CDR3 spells CASSGRTFLPEAFF. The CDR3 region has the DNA TGTGCCAGCAGCGGACGGACCTTCCTCCCTGAAGCTTTCTTT.

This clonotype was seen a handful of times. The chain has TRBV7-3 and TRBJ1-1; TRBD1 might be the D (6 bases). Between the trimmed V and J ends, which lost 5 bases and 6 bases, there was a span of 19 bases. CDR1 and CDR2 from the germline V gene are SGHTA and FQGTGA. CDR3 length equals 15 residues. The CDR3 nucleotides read TGTGCCAGCAGCACAACCGGGACAAGGGGGGCTGAAGCTTTCTTT. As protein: CASSTTGTRGAEAFF. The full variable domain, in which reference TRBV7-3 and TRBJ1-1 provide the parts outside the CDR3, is GAGVSQTPSNKVTEKGKYVELRCDPISGHTALYWYRQSLGQGPEFLIYFQGTGAADDSGLPNDRFFAVRPEGSVSTLKIQRTERGDSAVYLCASSTTGTRGAEAFFGQGTRLTVV.

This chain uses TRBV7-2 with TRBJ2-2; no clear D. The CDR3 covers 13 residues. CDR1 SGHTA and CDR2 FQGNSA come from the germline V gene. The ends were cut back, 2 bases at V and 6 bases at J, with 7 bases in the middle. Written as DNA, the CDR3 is TGTGCCAGCAGCTTAAATGGGGCCGGGGAGCTGTTTTTT. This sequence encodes CASSLNGAGELFF.

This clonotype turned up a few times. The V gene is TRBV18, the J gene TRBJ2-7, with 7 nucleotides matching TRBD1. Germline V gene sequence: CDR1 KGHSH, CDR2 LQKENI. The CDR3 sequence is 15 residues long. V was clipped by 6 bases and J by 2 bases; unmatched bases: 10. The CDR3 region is CASSPDRDLTYEQYF. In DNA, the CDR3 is TGTGCCAGCTCCCCCGACAGGGACCTAACCTACGAGCAGTACTTC.

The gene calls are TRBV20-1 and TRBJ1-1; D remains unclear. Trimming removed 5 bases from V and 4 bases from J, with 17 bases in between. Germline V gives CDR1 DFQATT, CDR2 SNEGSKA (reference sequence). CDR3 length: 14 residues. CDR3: CSAPGGRRATEAFF. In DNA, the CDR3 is TGCAGTGCTCCCGGTGGTAGAAGGGCCACTGAAGCTTTCTTT.

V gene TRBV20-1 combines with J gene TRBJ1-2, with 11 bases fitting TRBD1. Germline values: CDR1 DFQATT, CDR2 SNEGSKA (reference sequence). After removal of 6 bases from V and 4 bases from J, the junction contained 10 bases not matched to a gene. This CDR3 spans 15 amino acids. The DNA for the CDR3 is TGCAGTGCCTCTGAACGAGGACAGGGGGCCTATGGCTACACCTTC. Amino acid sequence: CSASERGQGAYGYTF.

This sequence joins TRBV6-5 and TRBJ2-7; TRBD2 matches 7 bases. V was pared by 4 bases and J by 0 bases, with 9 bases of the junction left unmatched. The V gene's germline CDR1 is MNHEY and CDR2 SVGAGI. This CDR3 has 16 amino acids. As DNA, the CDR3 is TGTGCCAGCAGTTCCATCGCGATAGCGGGCTCCTACGAGCAGTACTTC. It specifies CASSSIAIAGSYEQYF.

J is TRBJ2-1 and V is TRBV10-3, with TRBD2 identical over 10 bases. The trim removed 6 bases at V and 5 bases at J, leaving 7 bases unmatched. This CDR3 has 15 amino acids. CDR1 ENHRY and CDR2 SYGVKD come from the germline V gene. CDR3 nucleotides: TGTGCCATCAGGGCCAGCGGGAGGGCCCACAATGAGCAGTTCTTC. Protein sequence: CAIRASGRAHNEQFF.

The CDR3 coding sequence is TGTGCCAGCAGTTTCTTCGGGAGGGGTAGCACAGATACGCAGTATTTT. It translates to CASSFFGRGSTDTQYF. V and J are TRBV6-5 and TRBJ2-3, with 8 bases that match TRBD2. The CDR3 runs 16 residues. CDR1 and CDR2 from the germline V gene are MNHEY and SVGAGI. Trimming removed 4 bases from V and 0 bases from J; junction bases left unmatched: 6.

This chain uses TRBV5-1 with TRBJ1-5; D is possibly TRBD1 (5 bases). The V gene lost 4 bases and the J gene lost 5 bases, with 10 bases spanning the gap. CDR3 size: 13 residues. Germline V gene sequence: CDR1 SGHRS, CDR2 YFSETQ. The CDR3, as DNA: TGCGCCAGCAGCCCGATAGGGGATCAGCCCCAGCATTTT. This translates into CASSPIGDQPQHF.

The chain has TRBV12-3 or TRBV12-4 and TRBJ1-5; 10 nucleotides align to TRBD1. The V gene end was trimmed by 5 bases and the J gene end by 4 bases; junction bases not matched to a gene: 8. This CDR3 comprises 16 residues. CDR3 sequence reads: CASSPAGQGPNQPQHF. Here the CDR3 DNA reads TGTGCCAGCAGTCCAGCGGGACAGGGGCCGAATCAGCCCCAGCATTTT.

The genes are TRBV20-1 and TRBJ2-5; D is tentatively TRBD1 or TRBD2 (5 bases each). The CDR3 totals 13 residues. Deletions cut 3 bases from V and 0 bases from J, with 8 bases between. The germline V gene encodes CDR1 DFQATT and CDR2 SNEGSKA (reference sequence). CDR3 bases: TGCAGTGCTAGGGGGACCCACCAAGAGACCCAGTACTTC. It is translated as CSARGTHQETQYF.

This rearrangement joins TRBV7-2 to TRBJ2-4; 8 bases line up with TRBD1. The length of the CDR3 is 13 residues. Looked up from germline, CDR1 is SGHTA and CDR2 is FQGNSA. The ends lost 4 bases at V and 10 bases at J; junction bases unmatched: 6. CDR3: CASSSGTGGIQYF. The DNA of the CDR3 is TGTGCCAGCAGCTCCGGGACAGGAGGGATTCAGTACTTC.

CDR3 residues: CASSKGWDRDVTYEQYF. The CDR3 DNA follows: TGTGCCAGCAGCAAAGGTTGGGACAGGGACGTCACCTACGAGCAGTACTTC. The J gene is TRBJ2-7, the V gene TRBV21-1; the table's TRBD1 call for D was not verified on the DNA. TRBV21-1 is termed a pseudogene. CDR3 length: 17 amino acids.

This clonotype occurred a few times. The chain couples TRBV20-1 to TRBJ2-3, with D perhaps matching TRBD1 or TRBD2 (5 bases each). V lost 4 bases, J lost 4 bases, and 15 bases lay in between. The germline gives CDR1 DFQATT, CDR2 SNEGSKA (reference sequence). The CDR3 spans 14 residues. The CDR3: CSAIGLLGADTQYF. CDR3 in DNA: TGCAGTGCTATCGGCCTCCTGGGGGCAGATACGCAGTATTTT.

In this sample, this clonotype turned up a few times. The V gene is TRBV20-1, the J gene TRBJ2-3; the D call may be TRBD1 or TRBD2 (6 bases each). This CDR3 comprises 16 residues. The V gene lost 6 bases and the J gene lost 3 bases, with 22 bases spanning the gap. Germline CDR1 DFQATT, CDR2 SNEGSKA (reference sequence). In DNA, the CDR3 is TGCAGTGCACCCAAGGGGGGCCCCCAGTTAACAGATACGCAGTATTTT. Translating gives CSAPKGGPQLTDTQYF.

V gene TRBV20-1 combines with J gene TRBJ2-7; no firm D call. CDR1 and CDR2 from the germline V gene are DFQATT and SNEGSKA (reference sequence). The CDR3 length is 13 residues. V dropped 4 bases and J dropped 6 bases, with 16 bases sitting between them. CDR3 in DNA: TGCAGTGCTAATAGGCACAGTTTGAGCGAGCAGTACTTC. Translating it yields CSANRHSLSEQYF.

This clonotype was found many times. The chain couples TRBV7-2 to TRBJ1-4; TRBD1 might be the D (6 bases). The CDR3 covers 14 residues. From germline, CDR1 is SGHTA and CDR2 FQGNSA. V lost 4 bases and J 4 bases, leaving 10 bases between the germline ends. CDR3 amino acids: CASSWGQGNEKLFF. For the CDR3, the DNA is TGTGCCAGCAGCTGGGGGCAGGGTAATGAAAAACTGTTTTTT. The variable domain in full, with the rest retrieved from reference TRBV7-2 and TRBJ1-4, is GAGVSQSPSNKVTEKGKDVELRCDPISGHTALYWYRQSLGQGLEFLIYFQGNSAPDKSGLPSDRFSAERTGGSVSTLTIQRTQQEDSAVYLCASSWGQGNEKLFFGSGTQLSVL.

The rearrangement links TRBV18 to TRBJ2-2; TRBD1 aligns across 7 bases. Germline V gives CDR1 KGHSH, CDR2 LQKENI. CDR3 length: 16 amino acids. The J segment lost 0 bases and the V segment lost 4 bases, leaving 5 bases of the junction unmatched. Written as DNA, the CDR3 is TGTGCCAGCTCACGAACAGGGGACACGAACACCGGGGAGCTGTTTTTT. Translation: CASSRTGDTNTGELFF.

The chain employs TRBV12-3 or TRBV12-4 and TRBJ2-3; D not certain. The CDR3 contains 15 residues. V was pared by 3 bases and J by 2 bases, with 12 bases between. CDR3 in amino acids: CASSLVAPPTDTQYF. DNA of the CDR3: TGTGCCAGCAGTTTGGTAGCACCTCCCACAGATACGCAGTATTTT.

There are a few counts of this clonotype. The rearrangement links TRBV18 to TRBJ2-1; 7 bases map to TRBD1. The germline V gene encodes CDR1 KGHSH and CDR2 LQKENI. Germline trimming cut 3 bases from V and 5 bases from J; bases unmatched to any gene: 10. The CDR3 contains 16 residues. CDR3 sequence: CASSPPWVRGHNEQFF. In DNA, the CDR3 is TGTGCCAGCTCACCCCCGTGGGTTAGGGGGCACAATGAGCAGTTCTTC. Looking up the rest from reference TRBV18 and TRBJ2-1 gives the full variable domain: NAGVMQNPRHLVRRRGQEARLRCSPMKGHSHVYWYRQLPEEGLKFMVYLQKENIIDESGMPKERFSAEFPKEGPSILRIQQVVRGDSAAYFCASSPPWVRGHNEQFFGPGTRLTVL.